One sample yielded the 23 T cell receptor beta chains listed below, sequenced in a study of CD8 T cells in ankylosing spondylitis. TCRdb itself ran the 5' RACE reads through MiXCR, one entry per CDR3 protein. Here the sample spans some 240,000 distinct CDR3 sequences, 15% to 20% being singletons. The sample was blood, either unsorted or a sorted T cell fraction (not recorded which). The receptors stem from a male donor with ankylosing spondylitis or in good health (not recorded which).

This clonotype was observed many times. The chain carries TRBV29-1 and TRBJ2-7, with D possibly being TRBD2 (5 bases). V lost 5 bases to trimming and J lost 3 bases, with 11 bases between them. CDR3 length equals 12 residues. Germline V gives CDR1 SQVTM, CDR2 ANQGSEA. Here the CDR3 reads CSVHGNGYEQYF. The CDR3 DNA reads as TGCAGCGTTCACGGGAATGGCTACGAGCAGTACTTC.

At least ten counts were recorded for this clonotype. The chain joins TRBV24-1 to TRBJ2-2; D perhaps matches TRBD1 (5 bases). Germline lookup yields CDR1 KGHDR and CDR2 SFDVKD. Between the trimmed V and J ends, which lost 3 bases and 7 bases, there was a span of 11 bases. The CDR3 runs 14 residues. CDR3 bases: TGTGCCACCAGTGATATCCAGGGTGGCGGGGAGCTGTTTTTT. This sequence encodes CATSDIQGGGELFF.

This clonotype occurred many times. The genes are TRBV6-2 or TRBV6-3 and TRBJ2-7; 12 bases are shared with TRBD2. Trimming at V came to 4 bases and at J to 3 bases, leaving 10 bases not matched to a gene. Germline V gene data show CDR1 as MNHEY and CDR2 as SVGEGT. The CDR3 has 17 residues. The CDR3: CASSSTSGRTLHYEQYF. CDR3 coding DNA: TGTGCCAGCAGTTCCACTAGCGGGAGGACCCTCCACTACGAGCAGTACTTC.

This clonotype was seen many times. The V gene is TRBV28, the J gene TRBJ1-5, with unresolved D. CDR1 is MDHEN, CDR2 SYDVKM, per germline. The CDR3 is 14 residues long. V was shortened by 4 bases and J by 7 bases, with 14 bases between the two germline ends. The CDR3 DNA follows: TGTGCCAGCAGTTCCGAGTTCACTGGGCAGCCCCAGCATTTT. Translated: CASSSEFTGQPQHF.

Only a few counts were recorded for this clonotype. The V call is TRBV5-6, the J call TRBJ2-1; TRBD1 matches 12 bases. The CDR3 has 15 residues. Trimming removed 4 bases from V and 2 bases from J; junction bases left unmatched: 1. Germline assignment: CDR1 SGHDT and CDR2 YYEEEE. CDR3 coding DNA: TGTGCCAGCAGCGGGACAGGGGGCCCCTACAATGAGCAGTTCTTC. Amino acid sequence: CASSGTGGPYNEQFF. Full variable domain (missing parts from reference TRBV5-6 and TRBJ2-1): DAGVTQSPTHLIKTRGQQVTLRCSPKSGHDTVSWYQQALGQGPQFIFQYYEEEERQRGNFPDRFSGHQFPNYSSELNVNALLLGDSALYLCASSGTGGPYNEQFFGPGTRLTVL.

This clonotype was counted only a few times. CDR3: CSVARLAGAVEQFF. For the CDR3, the DNA is TGCAGCGTTGCCAGACTAGCGGGAGCGGTTGAGCAGTTCTTC. This chain links TRBV29-1 with TRBJ2-1; 12 bases agree with TRBD2. The CDR3 loop spans 14 amino acids. Germline V CDR1 and CDR2: SQVTM, ANQGSEA. V shed 4 bases, J shed 9 bases, and the junction held 7 bases outside the gene matches.

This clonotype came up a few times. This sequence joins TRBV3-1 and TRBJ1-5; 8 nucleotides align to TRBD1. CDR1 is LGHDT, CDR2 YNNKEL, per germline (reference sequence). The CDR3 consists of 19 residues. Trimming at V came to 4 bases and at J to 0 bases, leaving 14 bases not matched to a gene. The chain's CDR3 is CASSPRPDRGLYSNQPQHF. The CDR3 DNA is TGTGCCAGCAGCCCACGGCCCGACAGGGGACTTTATAGCAATCAGCCCCAGCATTTT.

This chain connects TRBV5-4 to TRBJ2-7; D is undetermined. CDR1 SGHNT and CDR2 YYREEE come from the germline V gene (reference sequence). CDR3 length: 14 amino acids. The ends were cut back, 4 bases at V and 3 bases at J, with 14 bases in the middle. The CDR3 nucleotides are TGTGCCAGCAGCCTCACCGGTCGCCGCTACGAGCAGTACTTC. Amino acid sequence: CASSLTGRRYEQYF.

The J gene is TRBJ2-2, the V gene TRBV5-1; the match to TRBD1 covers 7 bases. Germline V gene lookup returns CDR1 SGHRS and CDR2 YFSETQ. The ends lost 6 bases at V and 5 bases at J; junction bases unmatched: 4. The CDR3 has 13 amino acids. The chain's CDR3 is CASTYRGTGELFF. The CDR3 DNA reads TGCGCCAGCACCTACAGGGGAACCGGGGAGCTGTTTTTT.

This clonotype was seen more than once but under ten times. CDR3 loop: CASSAYPGGSTDTQYF. Written as DNA, the CDR3 is TGTGCCAGCAGCGCCTACCCGGGCGGTAGCACAGATACGCAGTATTTT. The chain joins TRBV9 to TRBJ2-3; D ambiguous. The germline gives CDR1 SGDLS, CDR2 YYNGEE. V lost 3 bases and J 0 bases, leaving 14 bases between the germline ends. The CDR3 extends over 16 amino acids.

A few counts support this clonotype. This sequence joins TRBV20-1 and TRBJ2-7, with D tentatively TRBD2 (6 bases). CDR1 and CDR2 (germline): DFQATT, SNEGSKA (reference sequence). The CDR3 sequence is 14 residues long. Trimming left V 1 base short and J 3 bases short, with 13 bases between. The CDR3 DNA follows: TGCAGTGCTAGAGGTCGCGGGACTCTCTACGAGCAGTACTTC. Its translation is CSARGRGTLYEQYF.

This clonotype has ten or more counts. The CDR3 spells CASSFGAGESSYEQYF. The DNA for the CDR3 is TGTGCCAGCAGCTTCGGAGCGGGAGAGAGCTCCTACGAGCAGTACTTC. V gene TRBV7-2 combines with J gene TRBJ2-7; 8 bases line up with TRBD2. V gave up 3 bases and J gave up 0 bases; unmatched junction bases: 7. The CDR3 totals 16 residues. Germline V gives CDR1 SGHTA, CDR2 FQGNSA.

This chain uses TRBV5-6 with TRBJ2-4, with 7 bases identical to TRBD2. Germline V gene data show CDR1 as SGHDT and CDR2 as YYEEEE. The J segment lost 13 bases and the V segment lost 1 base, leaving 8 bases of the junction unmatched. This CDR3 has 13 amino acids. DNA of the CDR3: TGTGCCAGCAGCTTGTCCCTAGCGGCCTCCCAGTACTTC. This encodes CASSLSLAASQYF. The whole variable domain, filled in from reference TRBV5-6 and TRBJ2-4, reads DAGVTQSPTHLIKTRGQQVTLRCSPKSGHDTVSWYQQALGQGPQFIFQYYEEEERQRGNFPDRFSGHQFPNYSSELNVNALLLGDSALYLCASSLSLAASQYFGAGTRLSVL.

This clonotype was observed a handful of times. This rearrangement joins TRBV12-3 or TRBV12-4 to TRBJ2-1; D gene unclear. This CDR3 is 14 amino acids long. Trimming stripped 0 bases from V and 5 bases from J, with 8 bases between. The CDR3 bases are TGTGCCAGCAGTTTAGCGCGGTTCAACAATGAGCAGTTCTTC. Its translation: CASSLARFNNEQFF.

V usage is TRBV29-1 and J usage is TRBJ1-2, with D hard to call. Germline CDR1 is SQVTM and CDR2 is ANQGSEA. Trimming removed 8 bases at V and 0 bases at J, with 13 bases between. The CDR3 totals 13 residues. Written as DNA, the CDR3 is TGCAGCCCCACAGTTTTGCCTAACTATGGCTACACCTTC. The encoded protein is CSPTVLPNYGYTF.

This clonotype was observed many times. CDR3 loop: CASSSNRDRGTYEQYF. In DNA form, the CDR3 reads TGTGCCAGCAGCTCAAACCGGGACAGGGGAACCTACGAGCAGTACTTC. J is TRBJ2-7 and V is TRBV7-9, with 10 bases fitting TRBD1. CDR1 is SEHNR, CDR2 FQNEAQ, per germline (reference sequence). With 4 bases clipped from V and 2 bases from J, the junction kept 8 bases outside the gene matches. This CDR3 spans 16 amino acids.

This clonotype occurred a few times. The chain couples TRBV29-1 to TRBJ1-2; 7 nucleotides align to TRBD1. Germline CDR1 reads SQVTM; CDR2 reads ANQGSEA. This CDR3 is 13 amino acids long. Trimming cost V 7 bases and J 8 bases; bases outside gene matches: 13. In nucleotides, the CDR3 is TGCAGCGCCAGGACAGGTTTAAAAGAAGGCTACACCTTC. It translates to CSARTGLKEGYTF.

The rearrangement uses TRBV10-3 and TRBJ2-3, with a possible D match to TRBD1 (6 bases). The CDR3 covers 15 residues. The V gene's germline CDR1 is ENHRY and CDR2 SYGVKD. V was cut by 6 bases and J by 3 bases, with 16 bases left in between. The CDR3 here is CAIRVAQGGTDTQYF. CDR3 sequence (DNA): TGTGCCATCAGAGTAGCGCAAGGGGGTACAGATACGCAGTATTTT.

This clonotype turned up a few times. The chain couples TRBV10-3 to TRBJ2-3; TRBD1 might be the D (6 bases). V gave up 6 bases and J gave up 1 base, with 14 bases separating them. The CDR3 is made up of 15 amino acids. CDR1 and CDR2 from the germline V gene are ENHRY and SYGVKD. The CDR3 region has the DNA TGTGCCATCAGAGCAGGGGACGGGGGCACAGATACGCAGTATTTT. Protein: CAIRAGDGGTDTQYF.

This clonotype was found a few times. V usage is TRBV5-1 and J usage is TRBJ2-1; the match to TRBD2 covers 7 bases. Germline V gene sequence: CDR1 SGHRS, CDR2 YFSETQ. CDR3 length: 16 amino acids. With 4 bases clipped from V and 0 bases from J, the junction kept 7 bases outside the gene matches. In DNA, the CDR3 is TGCGCCAGCAGCCTTCTAGCGGAGAGCTCCTACAATGAGCAGTTCTTC. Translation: CASSLLAESSYNEQFF.

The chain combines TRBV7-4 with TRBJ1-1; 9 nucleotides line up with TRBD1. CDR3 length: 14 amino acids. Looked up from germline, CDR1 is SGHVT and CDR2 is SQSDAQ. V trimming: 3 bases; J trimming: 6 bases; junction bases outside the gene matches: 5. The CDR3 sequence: CASSFTQGAAEAFF. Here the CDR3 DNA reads TGTGCCAGCAGCTTCACACAGGGGGCCGCTGAAGCTTTCTTT.

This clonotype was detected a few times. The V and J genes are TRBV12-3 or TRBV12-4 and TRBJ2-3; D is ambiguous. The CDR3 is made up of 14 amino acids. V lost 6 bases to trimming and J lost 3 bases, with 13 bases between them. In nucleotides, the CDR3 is TGTGCCAGCAGCACATACGACTCTACAGATACGCAGTATTTT. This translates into CASSTYDSTDTQYF.

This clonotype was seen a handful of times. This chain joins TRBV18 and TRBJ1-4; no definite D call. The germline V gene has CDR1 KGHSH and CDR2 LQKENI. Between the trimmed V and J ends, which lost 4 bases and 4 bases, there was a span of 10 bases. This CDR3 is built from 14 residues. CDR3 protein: CASSLLQFNEKLFF. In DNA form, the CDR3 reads TGTGCCAGCTCACTACTACAGTTTAATGAAAAACTGTTTTTT.